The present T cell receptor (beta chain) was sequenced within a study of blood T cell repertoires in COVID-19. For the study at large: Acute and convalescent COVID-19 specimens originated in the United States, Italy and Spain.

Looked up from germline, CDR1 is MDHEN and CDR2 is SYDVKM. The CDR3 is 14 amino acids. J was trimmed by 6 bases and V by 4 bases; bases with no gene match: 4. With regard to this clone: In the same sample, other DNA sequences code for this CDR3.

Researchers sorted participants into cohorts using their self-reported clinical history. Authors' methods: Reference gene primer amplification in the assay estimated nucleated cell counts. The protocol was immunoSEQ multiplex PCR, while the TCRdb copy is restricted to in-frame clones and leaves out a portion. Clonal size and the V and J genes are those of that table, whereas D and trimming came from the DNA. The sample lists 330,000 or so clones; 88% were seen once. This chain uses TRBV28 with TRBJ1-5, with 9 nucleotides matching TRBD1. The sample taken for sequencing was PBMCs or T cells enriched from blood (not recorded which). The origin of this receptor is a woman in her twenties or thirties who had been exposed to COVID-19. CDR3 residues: CASSSGQGSQPQHF. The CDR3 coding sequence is TGTGCCAGCAGTTCGGGACAGGGAAGTCAGCCCCAGCATTTT. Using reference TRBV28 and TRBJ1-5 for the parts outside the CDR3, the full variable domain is DVKVTQSSRYLVKRTGEKVFLECVQDMDHENMFWYRQDPGLGLRLIYFSYDVKMKEKGDIPEGYSVSREKKERFSLILESASTNQTSMYLCASSSGQGSQPQHFGDGTRLSIL.